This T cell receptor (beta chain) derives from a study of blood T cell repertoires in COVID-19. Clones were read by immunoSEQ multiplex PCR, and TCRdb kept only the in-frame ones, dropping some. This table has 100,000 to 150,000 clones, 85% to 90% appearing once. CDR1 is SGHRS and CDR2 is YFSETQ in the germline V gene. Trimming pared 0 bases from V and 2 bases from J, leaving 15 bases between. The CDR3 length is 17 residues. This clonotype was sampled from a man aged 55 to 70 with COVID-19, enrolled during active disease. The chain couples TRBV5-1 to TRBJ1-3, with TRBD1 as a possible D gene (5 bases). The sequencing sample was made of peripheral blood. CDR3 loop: CASSLGRARTAGNTIYF. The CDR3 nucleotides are TGCGCCAGCAGCTTGGGCAGGGCGCGTACGGCTGGAAACACCATATATTTT.